The 4 T cell receptor beta chains presented below share a single source sample, sequenced in a study of T cells in women clearing cervical HPV infection. The protocol was immunoSEQ multiplex PCR, while the TCRdb copy is restricted to in-frame clones and leaves out a portion. The sample data list about 37,000 clones. Sequencing was performed on blood buffy coat. These receptors were obtained from a woman between 18 and 69 years old with a cervical HPV16 infection that either progressed to CIN3+ or cleared (not recorded which).

As regards this clone: The sequenced fragment ends 3 residues before the CDR3 boundary, so the rest is inferred from the germline J gene. This chain uses TRBV7-9 with TRBJ1-2; tentatively, D is TRBD1 (5 bases). Per the germline V gene, CDR1 is SEHNR and CDR2 is FQNEAQ (reference sequence). V shed 4 bases and J shed 4 bases, with 10 bases lying between them. The CDR3 totals 13 residues. CDR3 DNA, as far as it was read: TGTGCCAGCAGCTCCAGGGACTTCTATGGC. This sequence encodes CASSSRDFYG. From start to end, the CDR3 is CASSSRDFYGYTF.

Turning to this clone: From the germline J gene comes the end of the CDR3, since the read stops 3 residues before it. V and J are TRBV6-1 and TRBJ2-3; 9 positions agree with TRBD2. Germline assignment: CDR1 MNHNS and CDR2 SASEGT. This CDR3 contains 15 residues. V shed 4 bases, J shed 2 bases, and the junction held 4 bases outside the gene matches. CDR3 DNA (partial): TGTGCCAGCAGTGGTAGCGGGGGAGTCACAGATACG. Its protein is CASSGSGGVTDT. The complete CDR3 protein is CASSGSGGVTDTQYF.

Regarding this clone: The CDR3 is cut off 3 residues early in the read; its end comes from the germline J gene. The chain uses TRBV20-1 and TRBJ2-1, with 8 bases identical to TRBD2. In germline, CDR1 is DFQATT, CDR2 SNEGSKA (reference sequence). The CDR3 contains 15 residues. After removal of 1 base from V and 7 bases from J, the junction contained 9 bases not matched to a gene. The CDR3 here is CSARVPAGVQNEQFF. Incomplete CDR3 DNA: TGCAGTGCTAGAGTCCCAGCGGGAGTTCAAAATGAG.

Concerning this clone itself: The observed sequence ends 3 residues before the CDR3 terminus, with the missing tail filled in from the germline J gene. This rearrangement joins TRBV5-1 to TRBJ2-4; 9 bases agree with TRBD2. The germline V gene has CDR1 SGHRS and CDR2 YFSETQ. J lost 6 bases, V lost 4 bases, and 20 bases had no gene match. This CDR3 has 19 residues. The CDR3 bases that were read are TGCGCCAGCAGCACTATCCCGACTAGCGGTCCAGGGGGTGGAAACATT. Protein: CASSTIPTSGPGGGNI. The full-length CDR3 reads as CASSTIPTSGPGGGNIQYF.